This T cell receptor beta chain is drawn from a study of CD8+ T cells in alopecia areata. Study findings and constraints: Normal scalp showed lower clonality than lesional scalp, especially alopecia totalis/universalis.

The germline CDR1 and CDR2 sequences are GTSNPN and SVGIG (reference sequence). The CDR3 length is 13 residues. V lost 5 bases to trimming and J lost 4 bases, with 14 bases between them. Concerning this clone itself: The antigen is unknown.

Sequencing templates came from extracted RNA that was reverse transcribed into cDNA. Clones were sequenced by immunoSEQ multiplex PCR, and TCRdb holds only the in-frame ones, with some missing. Found here are around 120,000 clones, around 64% of them singletons; the top ten hold 2.8%. Material: CD4+ T cells sorted from blood. This sequence originates from a human donor in good health. The chain is built from TRBV30 and TRBJ1-2; no clear D. The CDR3, as DNA: TGTGCCTGGGCCGTGTACCAGGCCTATGGCTACACCTTC. Amino acid sequence: CAWAVYQAYGYTF.